Below are 21 T cell receptor beta chains sequenced from a single sample in a study of T-cell reconstitution after alpha-beta-depleted transplantation in children listed by TCRdb under 2016. In light of the paper, this sample's treatment or condition label describes: allogeneic hematopoietic cell transplantation with graft depleted of TCRalphabeta T cells and CD19 B cells. Library method: PCR. The instrument was an Illumina HiSeq 2500. TCR libraries were prepared with molecular barcoding, using unique molecular identifiers to normalize TCRbeta repertoire quantification. Starting from the raw public reads, TCRdb applied fastp trimming at Q25, assembled clones with MiXCR and retained in-frame beta chains. All rows with the same CDR3 protein become a single entry with the most common DNA and genes. The table for this sample lists fewer than 700,000 distinct CDR3 sequences; 10% to 15% of them were counted only once. Of the sample, roughly 2.3% falls within the top ten clones.

The source material was PBMCs, mostly from graft donor cells, sampled 360 days after TCRalphabeta/CD19-depleted stem cell transplant. The receptor source for this set is a male patient younger than 18 who had a stem cell transplant for acute myeloid leukemia, so the T cells may come from the graft donor.

This clonotype was detected only a few times. CDR3 protein: CASSTSRDRVWETQYF. Written as DNA, the CDR3 is TGTGCCAGCAGCACCTCTAGGGACAGAGTCTGGGAGACCCAGTACTTC. The chain combines TRBV21-1 with TRBJ2-5; the table assigns TRBD1, which was not confirmed against the DNA. TRBV21-1 is marked as a pseudogene. The CDR3 is made up of 16 amino acids.

This clonotype has a handful of counts. V and J are TRBV10-3 and TRBJ1-3; D not resolved. The CDR3 contains 16 residues. In germline, CDR1 is ENHRY, CDR2 SYGVKD. Deletions cut 0 bases from V and 5 bases from J, with 14 bases between. The DNA of the CDR3 is TGTGCCATCAGTGAGTCTCATGGCCGAAGTAGAAACACCATATATTTT. This codes for CAISESHGRSRNTIYF.

V and J are TRBV5-6 and TRBJ2-7; D is undetermined. V dropped 3 bases and J dropped 2 bases, with 6 bases sitting between them. This CDR3 spans 12 amino acids. Germline CDR1 reads SGHDT; CDR2 reads YYEEEE. The CDR3 protein is CASSSQAYEQYF. In DNA, the CDR3 is TGTGCCAGCAGCTCTCAAGCCTACGAGCAGTACTTC.

This clonotype was detected many times. The chain uses TRBV5-5 and TRBJ2-7, with D tentatively TRBD1 (5 bases). The V gene's germline CDR1 is SGHKS and CDR2 YYEKEE (reference sequence). V lost 0 bases to trimming and J lost 0 bases, with 10 bases between them. The CDR3 totals 15 residues. CDR3 sequence: CASSLEGVSSYEQYF. Here the CDR3 DNA reads TGTGCCAGCAGCTTGGAAGGGGTTAGCTCCTACGAGCAGTACTTC.

This chain joins TRBV11-2 and TRBJ2-5, with 10 bases lining up with TRBD2. The germline CDR1 and CDR2 sequences are SGHAT and FQNNGV. Losses at the gene ends were 8 bases for V and 5 bases for J; bases not matched to a gene: 11. This CDR3 region has 15 residues. The CDR3 coding sequence is TGTGCCAGCGGGGGAGCTAGCGGGAGAGGGGAGACCCAGTACTTC. Protein product: CASGGASGRGETQYF.

This clonotype was detected a few times. The V gene is TRBV6-5, the J gene TRBJ2-3, with D possibly being TRBD2 (6 bases). The length of the CDR3 is 16 residues. Germline CDR1 MNHEY, CDR2 SVGAGI. Trimming removed 2 bases from V and 4 bases from J, with 16 bases in between. As DNA, the CDR3 is TGTGCCAGCAGTTACCGGGTGGGAGGCCCCCCAGATACGCAGTATTTT. Residues: CASSYRVGGPPDTQYF.

The chain uses TRBV20-1 and TRBJ2-1; TRBD2 matches at 8 bases. V gave up 1 base and J gave up 2 bases; unmatched junction bases: 7. The V gene's germline CDR1 is DFQATT and CDR2 SNEGSKA (reference sequence). The CDR3 is 16 amino acids. The CDR3, as DNA: TGCAGTGCTAGAGGGGGGCTACTAGCGGCCTACAATGAGCAGTTCTTC. It codes for CSARGGLLAAYNEQFF.

Points on this clonotype: A read error is possible here, since a much larger clone lies one base away. The CDR3 sequence: CANSLNSGIYRETQYF. The CDR3 DNA reads TGTGCCAACAGTTTAAATAGCGGGATATATCGAGAGACCCAGTACTTC. This chain links TRBV12-3 or TRBV12-4 with TRBJ2-5; TRBD2 agrees at 8 bases. The CDR3 is 16 amino acids.

This clonotype has just a few counts. This sequence joins TRBV4-3 and TRBJ2-3; TRBD2 matches 10 bases. The junction had 2 bases not matched to a gene; V was cut back by 2 bases and J by 3 bases. The CDR3 is 15 residues long. Germline CDR1 is LGHNA and CDR2 is YSLEER. CDR3 in amino acids: CASSQRAGGTDTQYF. In nucleotides, the CDR3 is TGCGCCAGCAGCCAACGAGCGGGAGGGACAGATACGCAGTATTTT.

The chain recombines TRBV9 with TRBJ2-5; 7 bases line up with TRBD1. CDR1 is SGDLS and CDR2 is YYNGEE in the germline V gene. The CDR3 is 16 amino acids. Trimming at V came to 0 bases and at J to 2 bases, leaving 7 bases not matched to a gene. The CDR3 nucleotides read TGTGCCAGCAGCGTAGCTTCTGTCAGGGGGCAAGAGACCCAGTACTTC. Translating gives CASSVASVRGQETQYF.

There are a few counts of this clonotype. This chain links TRBV6-2 or TRBV6-3 with TRBJ2-7; 15 bases match TRBD2. This CDR3 contains 21 residues. Per the germline V gene, CDR1 is MNHEY and CDR2 is SVGEGT. The V segment lost 2 bases and the J segment 4 bases; nucleotides outside the gene matches: 18. This chain's CDR3 is CASSYHLAGLAGGGVRYEQYF. Written as DNA, the CDR3 is TGTGCCAGCAGTTACCACCTAGCGGGACTAGCGGGAGGAGGCGTCAGGTACGAGCAGTACTTC.

This clonotype was observed a few times. The V and J genes are TRBV7-8 and TRBJ2-7, with 9 bases lining up with TRBD1. V trimming: 5 bases; J trimming: 1 base; junction bases outside the gene matches: 6. CDR3 size: 15 residues. Per the germline V gene, CDR1 is SGHVS and CDR2 is FQNEAQ. This CDR3 reads CASSRDRVTSYEQYF. The CDR3 DNA follows: TGTGCCAGCAGCCGGGACAGGGTGACTTCCTACGAGCAGTACTTC.

This clonotype was seen a few times. J is TRBJ2-2 and V is TRBV5-6; 10 bases agree with TRBD2. Germline assignment: CDR1 SGHDT and CDR2 YYEEEE. The length of the CDR3 is 16 residues. The J segment lost 5 bases and the V segment lost 3 bases, leaving 7 bases of the junction unmatched. The CDR3 region is CASSSPGLAYTGELFF. The CDR3 DNA is TGTGCCAGCAGCTCCCCGGGACTAGCGTATACCGGGGAGCTGTTTTTT.

The V call is TRBV5-6, the J call TRBJ1-2, with TRBD1 identical over 7 bases. This CDR3 has 14 amino acids. CDR1 SGHDT and CDR2 YYEEEE come from the germline V gene. V shed 1 base, J shed 3 bases, and the junction held 3 bases outside the gene matches. CDR3: CASSLPGGDYGYTF. The CDR3 region has the DNA TGTGCCAGCAGCTTGCCAGGGGGGGACTATGGCTACACCTTC.

This clonotype was found many times. The chain employs TRBV15 and TRBJ2-1; D unclear. V gave up 5 bases and J gave up 9 bases, with 17 bases separating them. Germline CDR1 is LNHNV and CDR2 is YYDKDF (reference sequence). The CDR3 spans 14 residues. Here the CDR3 DNA reads TGTGCCACCAGCCCTCCCCCGTGGGGTATTGAGCAGTTCTTC. Amino acids: CATSPPPWGIEQFF.

The rearrangement links TRBV6-1 to TRBJ2-4; TRBD1 or TRBD2 may be the D gene (7 bases each). The CDR3 covers 14 residues. The ends were cut back, 7 bases at V and 5 bases at J, with 15 bases in the middle. In germline, CDR1 is MNHNS, CDR2 SASEGT. This chain's CDR3 is CASKEAGGENIQYF. DNA for the CDR3: TGTGCCAGCAAGGAGGCAGGGGGGGAAAACATTCAGTACTTC.

This clonotype was detected a few times. The CDR3 here is CASSQARLAGGPSGYNEQFF. The CDR3 nucleotides read TGTGCCAGCAGCCAGGCCCGACTAGCGGGAGGGCCGTCTGGTTACAATGAGCAGTTCTTC. This chain uses TRBV4-2 with TRBJ2-1; 14 bases align to TRBD2. V was pared by 3 bases and J by 4 bases, with 14 bases of the junction left unmatched. The CDR3 runs to 20 residues. Germline V lookup: CDR1 LGHNA, CDR2 YNFKEQ.

V usage is TRBV7-8 and J usage is TRBJ1-1; 8 bases are shared with TRBD1. V shed 0 bases, J shed 1 base, and the junction held 4 bases outside the gene matches. CDR3 length: 16 residues. Per the germline V gene, CDR1 is SGHVS and CDR2 is FQNEAQ. CDR3 sequence reads: CASSLARDRPNTEAFF. As DNA, the CDR3 is TGTGCCAGCAGCTTAGCGAGGGACAGGCCGAACACTGAAGCTTTCTTT. Looking up the rest from reference TRBV7-8 and TRBJ1-1 gives the full variable domain: GAGVSQSPRYKVAKRGQDVALRCDPISGHVSLFWYQQALGQGPEFLTYFQNEAQLDKSGLPSDRFFAERPEGSVSTLKIQRTQQEDSAVYLCASSLARDRPNTEAFFGQGTRLTVV.

This clonotype was observed a few times. The chain uses TRBV7-2 and TRBJ2-7; maybe TRBD1 (5 bases). The V end was cut by 10 bases, the J end by 12 bases, with 25 bases between. This CDR3 comprises 13 residues. Germline CDR1 SGHTA, CDR2 FQGNSA. CDR3 DNA: TGTGCCATCCTCCGAACAGGATCCGGGTTTGCGTACTTC. This encodes CAILRTGSGFAYF.

This clonotype occurred a few times. The CDR3 sequence is CASSDSAGGPTDTQYF. The CDR3 DNA is TGTGCCAGCAGTGACTCGGCGGGAGGGCCTACAGATACGCAGTATTTT. The chain recombines TRBV6-4 with TRBJ2-3, with 9 bases matching TRBD2. The CDR3 totals 16 residues. The V and J ends lost 0 bases and 3 bases, in that order; junction bases with no gene match: 4. From germline, CDR1 is MRHNA and CDR2 SNTAGT.

This clonotype was observed at least ten times. The DNA for the CDR3 is TGCAGTGCTAGCCGGGAGGTGCCAACGAGTAGGGAGACCCAGTACTTC. It encodes CSASREVPTSRETQYF. J is TRBJ2-5 and V is TRBV20-1, with 7 bases fitting TRBD2. Trimming took 3 bases from V and 5 from J; bases not matched to a gene: 15. CDR3 size: 16 residues. Germline V gives CDR1 DFQATT, CDR2 SNEGSKA (reference sequence).